The subject of this entry is one T cell receptor (beta chain). No antigen is known for it. Losses at the gene ends were 1 base for V and 8 bases for J; bases not matched to a gene: 9. CDR3 length: 17 residues. The germline CDR1 and CDR2 sequences are MGHRA and YSYEKL. Clones were read by immunoSEQ multiplex PCR, and TCRdb kept only the in-frame ones, dropping some. Counted here are about 160,000 clones, roughly 90% occurring once; the ten biggest clones make up 4% to 5%. This entry is derived from a study of cytomegalovirus exposure and HLA in healthy donors. The study, taken as a whole, reports: Specificity for CMV antigens was confirmed in vitro for three of the CMV-associated chains. In the approximately 130 validation repertoires, a later analysis found that first-cohort TCR clusters tended to co-occur. Reportedly, cytomegalovirus status was diagnosed with high sensitivity and specificity.

The donors were part of the validation cohort of over a hundred subjects. That cohort was separate from the first cohort, which comprised some 670 subjects. The origin of this receptor is a man aged 18 to 29 in good health and CMV-seropositive. Sequenced material: PBMCs. The chain carries TRBV4-1 and TRBJ1-4; 11 positions agree with TRBD1. CDR3 in amino acids: CASSQGGQGAGWEKLFF. The CDR3 coding sequence is TGCGCCAGCAGCCAAGGAGGACAGGGGGCTGGGTGGGAAAAACTGTTTTTT.